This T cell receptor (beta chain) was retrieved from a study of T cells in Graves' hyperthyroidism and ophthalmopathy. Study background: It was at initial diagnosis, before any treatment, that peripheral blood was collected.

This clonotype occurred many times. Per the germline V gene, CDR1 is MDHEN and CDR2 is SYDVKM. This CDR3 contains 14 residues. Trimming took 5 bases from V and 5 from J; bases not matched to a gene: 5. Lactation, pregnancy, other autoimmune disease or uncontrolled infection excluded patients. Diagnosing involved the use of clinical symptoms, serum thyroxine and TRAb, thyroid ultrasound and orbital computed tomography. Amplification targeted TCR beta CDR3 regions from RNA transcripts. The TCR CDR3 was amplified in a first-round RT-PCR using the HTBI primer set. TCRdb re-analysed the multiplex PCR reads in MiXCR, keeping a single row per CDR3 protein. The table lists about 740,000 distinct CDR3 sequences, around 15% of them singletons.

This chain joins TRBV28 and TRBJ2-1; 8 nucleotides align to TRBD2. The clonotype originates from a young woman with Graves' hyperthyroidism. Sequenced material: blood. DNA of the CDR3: TGTGCCAGCAGTCTAACTAGCGGTCACAATGAGCAGTTCTTC. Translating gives CASSLTSGHNEQFF. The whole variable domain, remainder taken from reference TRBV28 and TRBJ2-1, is DVKVTQSSRYLVKRTGEKVFLECVQDMDHENMFWYRQDPGLGLRLIYFSYDVKMKEKGDIPEGYSVSREKKERFSLILESASTNQTSMYLCASSLTSGHNEQFFGPGTRLTVL.